The source of this T cell receptor beta chain is a study of cytotoxic CD8 clonotypes in ibrutinib-treated CLL. Study results and caveats: At baseline, clonality was higher than in age-matched healthy donors and correlated with CD8+ counts.

In the case of this clone: Its antigen is unknown.

Some clones are missing from TCRdb's copy, which holds only in-frame ones; the method was immunoSEQ multiplex PCR. The sample yields tens of thousands of clones, about 86% seen once. Germline assignment: CDR1 MRHNA and CDR2 SNTAGT. Deletions cut 5 bases from V and 5 bases from J, with 13 bases between. This CDR3 has 13 residues. The genes are TRBV6-4 and TRBJ2-7; D may be TRBD1 (5 bases). Sequenced here: PBMCs, sampled before ibrutinib treatment. The clonotype originates from a human donor with chronic lymphocytic leukemia. CDR3 nucleotides: TGTGCCAGCAGTTCCCAGGGTGGCCACGAGCAGTACTTC. Amino acid sequence: CASSSQGGHEQYF.